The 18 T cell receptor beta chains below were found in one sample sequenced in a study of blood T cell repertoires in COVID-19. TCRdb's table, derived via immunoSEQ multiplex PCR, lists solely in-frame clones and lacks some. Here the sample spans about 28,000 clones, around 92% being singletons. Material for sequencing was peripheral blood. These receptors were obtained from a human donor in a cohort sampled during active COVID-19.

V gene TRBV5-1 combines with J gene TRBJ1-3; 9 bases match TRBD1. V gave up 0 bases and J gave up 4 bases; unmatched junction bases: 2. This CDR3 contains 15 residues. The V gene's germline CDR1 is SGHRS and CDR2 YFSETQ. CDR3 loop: CASSLGGQGGNTIYF. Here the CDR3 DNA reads TGCGCCAGCAGCTTGGGGGGACAGGGAGGAAACACCATATATTTT.

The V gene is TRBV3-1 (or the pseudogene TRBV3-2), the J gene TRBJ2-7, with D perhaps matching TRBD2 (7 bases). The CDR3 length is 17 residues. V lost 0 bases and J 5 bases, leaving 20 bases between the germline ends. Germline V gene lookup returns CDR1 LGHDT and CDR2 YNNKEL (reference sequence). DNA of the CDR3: TGTGCCAGCAGCCAAGACCGGGGGGCCCCTTCGATCCACGAGCAGTACTTC. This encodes CASSQDRGAPSIHEQYF.

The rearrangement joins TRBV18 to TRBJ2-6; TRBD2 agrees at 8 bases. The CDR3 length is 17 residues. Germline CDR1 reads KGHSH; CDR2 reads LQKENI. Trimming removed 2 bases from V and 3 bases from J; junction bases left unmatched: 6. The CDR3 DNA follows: TGTGCCAGCTCACCAAATTTCGCGGGAGGTGGGGCCAACGTCCTGACTTTC. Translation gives CASSPNFAGGGANVLTF.

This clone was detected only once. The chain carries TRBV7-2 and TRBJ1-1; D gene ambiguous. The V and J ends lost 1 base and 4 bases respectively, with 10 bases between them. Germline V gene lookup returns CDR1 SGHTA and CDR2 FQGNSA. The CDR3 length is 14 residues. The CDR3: CASSLEFSSTEAFF. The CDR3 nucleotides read TGTGCCAGCAGCTTAGAATTCTCGAGCACTGAAGCTTTCTTT. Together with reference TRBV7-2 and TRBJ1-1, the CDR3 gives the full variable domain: GAGVSQSPSNKVTEKGKDVELRCDPISGHTALYWYRQSLGQGLEFLIYFQGNSAPDKSGLPSDRFSAERTGGSVSTLTIQRTQQEDSAVYLCASSLEFSSTEAFFGQGTRLTVV.

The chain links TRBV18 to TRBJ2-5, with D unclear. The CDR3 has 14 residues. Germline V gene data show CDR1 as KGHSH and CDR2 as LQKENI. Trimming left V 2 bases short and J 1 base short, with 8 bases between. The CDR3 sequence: CASSPNPSQETQYF. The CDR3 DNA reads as TGTGCCAGCTCACCAAACCCTAGCCAAGAGACCCAGTACTTC.

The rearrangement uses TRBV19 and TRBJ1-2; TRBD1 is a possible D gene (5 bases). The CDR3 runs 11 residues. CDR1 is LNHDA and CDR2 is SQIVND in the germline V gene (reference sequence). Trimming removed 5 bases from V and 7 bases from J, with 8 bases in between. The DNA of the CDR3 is TGTGCCAGTAGTCTGGACACTGGCTACACCTTC. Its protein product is CASSLDTGYTF.

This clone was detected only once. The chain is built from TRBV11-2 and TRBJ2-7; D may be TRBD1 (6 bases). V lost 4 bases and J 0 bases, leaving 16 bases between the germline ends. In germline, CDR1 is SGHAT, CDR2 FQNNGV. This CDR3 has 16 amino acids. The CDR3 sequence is CASSSASDRSSYEQYF. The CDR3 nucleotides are TGTGCCAGCAGCTCCGCCTCAGACAGGAGCTCCTACGAGCAGTACTTC.

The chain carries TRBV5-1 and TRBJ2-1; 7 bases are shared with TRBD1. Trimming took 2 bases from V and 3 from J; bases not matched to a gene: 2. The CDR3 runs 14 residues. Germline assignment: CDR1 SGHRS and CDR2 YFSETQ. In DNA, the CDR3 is TGCGCCAGCAGCTTTGGGACAGACTACAATGAGCAGTTCTTC. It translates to CASSFGTDYNEQFF.

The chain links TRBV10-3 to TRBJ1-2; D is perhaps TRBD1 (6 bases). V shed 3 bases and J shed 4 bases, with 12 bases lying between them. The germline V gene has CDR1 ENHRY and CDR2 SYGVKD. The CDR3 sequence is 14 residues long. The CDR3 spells CAISDNRVSYGYTF. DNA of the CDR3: TGTGCCATCAGTGATAACAGGGTCAGCTATGGCTACACCTTC.

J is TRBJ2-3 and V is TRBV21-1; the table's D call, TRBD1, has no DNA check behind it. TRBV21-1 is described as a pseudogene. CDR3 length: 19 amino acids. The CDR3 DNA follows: TGTGCCAGCAGCAAAGCGCTTTTACGACAGGGGATGCGGGCAGATACGCAGTATTTT. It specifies CASSKALLRQGMRADTQYF.

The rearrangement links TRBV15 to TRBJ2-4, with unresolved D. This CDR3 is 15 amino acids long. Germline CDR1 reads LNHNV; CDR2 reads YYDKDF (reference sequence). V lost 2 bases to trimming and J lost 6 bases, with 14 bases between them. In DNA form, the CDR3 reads TGTGCCACCAGCAGACCCCTTCTATCGGGAAACATTCAGTACTTC. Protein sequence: CATSRPLLSGNIQYF.

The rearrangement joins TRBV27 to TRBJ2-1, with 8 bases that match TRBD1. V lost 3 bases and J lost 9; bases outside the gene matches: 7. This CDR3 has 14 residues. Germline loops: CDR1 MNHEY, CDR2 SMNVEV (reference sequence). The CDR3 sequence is CASSLSRGHSEQFF. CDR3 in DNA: TGTGCCAGCAGTTTGTCCAGGGGGCATAGTGAGCAGTTCTTC.

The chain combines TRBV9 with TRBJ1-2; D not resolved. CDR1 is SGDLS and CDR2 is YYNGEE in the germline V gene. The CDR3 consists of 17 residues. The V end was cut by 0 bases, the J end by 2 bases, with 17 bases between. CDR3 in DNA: TGTGCCAGCAGCGTAGCGACGTCCCCCCTCGGGAACTATGGCTACACCTTC. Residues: CASSVATSPLGNYGYTF.

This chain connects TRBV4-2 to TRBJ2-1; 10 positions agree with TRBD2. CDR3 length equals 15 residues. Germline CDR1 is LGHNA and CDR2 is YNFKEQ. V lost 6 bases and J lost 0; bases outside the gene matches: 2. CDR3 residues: CASSIAGGSYNEQFF. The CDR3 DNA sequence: TGTGCCAGCAGTATAGCGGGAGGCTCCTACAATGAGCAGTTCTTC.

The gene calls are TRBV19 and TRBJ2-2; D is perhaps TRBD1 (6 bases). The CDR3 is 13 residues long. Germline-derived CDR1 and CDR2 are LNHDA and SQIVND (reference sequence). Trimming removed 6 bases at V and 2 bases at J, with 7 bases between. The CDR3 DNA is TGTGCCAGTAGACAGGGAAACACCGGGGAGCTGTTTTTT. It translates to CASRQGNTGELFF.

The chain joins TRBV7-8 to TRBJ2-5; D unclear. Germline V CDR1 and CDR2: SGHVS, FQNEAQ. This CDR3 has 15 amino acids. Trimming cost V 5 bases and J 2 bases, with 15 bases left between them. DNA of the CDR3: TGTGCCAGCAGCCGTGATACGGCGGAGCAAGAGACCCAGTACTTC. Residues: CASSRDTAEQETQYF.

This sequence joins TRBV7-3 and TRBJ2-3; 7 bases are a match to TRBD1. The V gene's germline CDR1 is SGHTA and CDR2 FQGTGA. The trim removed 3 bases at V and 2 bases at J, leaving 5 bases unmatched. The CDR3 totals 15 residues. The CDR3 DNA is TGTGCCAGCAGCTTGGGACAGAGGCTCACAGATACGCAGTATTTT. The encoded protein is CASSLGQRLTDTQYF.

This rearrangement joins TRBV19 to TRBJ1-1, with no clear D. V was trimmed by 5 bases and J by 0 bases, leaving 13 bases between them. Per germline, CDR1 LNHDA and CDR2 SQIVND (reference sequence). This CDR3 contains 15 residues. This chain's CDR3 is CASSRGARMNTEAFF. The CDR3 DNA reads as TGTGCCAGTAGTCGGGGTGCGCGGATGAACACTGAAGCTTTCTTT.